This paragraph reports one T cell receptor beta chain. Original analysis: Reference gene primers were amplified, and this amplification served to estimate nucleated cell counts. Repertoires were generated with immunoSEQ multiplex PCR, while TCRdb's copy carries only in-frame clones and drops some. V and J calls plus clone size are reproduced from that table; the DNA served to infer D and trimming. The data show 190,000 or so clones, roughly nine tenths seen once. Between the trimmed V and J ends, which lost 6 bases and 5 bases, there was a span of 25 bases. CDR3 length: 17 residues. CDR1 LNHDA and CDR2 SQIVND come from the germline V gene (reference sequence). The entry originates in a study of blood T cell repertoires in COVID-19. Study information: COVID-19 samples, acute and convalescent, were from the United States, Italy and Spain. Sample material is recorded as cDNA or gDNA derived from T cells, B-cell-depleted T cells, or PBMCs.

This receptor was obtained from a woman between 25 and 40 years old with active or convalescent COVID-19. The specimen sequenced was peripheral blood. This rearrangement joins TRBV19 to TRBJ2-5, with a weak D call TRBD2 (8 bases). The CDR3 here is CASRAGARQGGGETQYF. The CDR3 nucleotides read TGTGCCAGTAGAGCGGGGGCCCGACAGGGAGGCGGGGAGACCCAGTACTTC.